Listed below are T cell receptor beta chains from one sample, sequenced in a study of PD-1 blockade in classical Hodgkin lymphoma. Produced via immunoSEQ multiplex PCR; TCRdb's table is partial and in-frame only. The sample lists around 23,000 clones; 84% were seen once. The specimen comprised CD4+ T cells from blood, sampled at baseline. These receptor sequences come from a human donor with classical Hodgkin lymphoma. The CDR3 runs from the conserved cysteine through the conserved F or W. A D gene is named only where the DNA matches it firmly. Rows give clone size only sometimes, using once, few, many, or a class for an expanded clone.

d_gene,v_gene,j_gene,abundance,CDR3aa,CDR3nt
TRBD2,TRBV5-5,TRBJ2-5,-,CASSLAGRGGSETQYF,TGTGCCAGCAGCTTGGCTGGCCGGGGGGGTTCAGAGACCCAGTACTTC
-,TRBV7-9,TRBJ2-3,-,CASSFGGTDTQYF,TGTGCCAGCAGCTTTGGGGGGACAGATACGCAGTATTTT
-,TRBV5-6,TRBJ1-6,few,CASSFGALPLHF,TGTGCCAGCAGCTTCGGGGCTCTCCCCCTCCACTTT
-,TRBV18,TRBJ1-1,-,CASSPDSNTEAFF,TGTGCCAGCTCCCCGGACAGCAACACTGAAGCTTTCTTT
-,TRBV6-5,TRBJ1-3,-,CASSYSRDLSGNTIYF,TGTGCCAGCAGTTACTCGCGGGACCTCTCTGGAAACACCATATATTTT
-,TRBV7-9,TRBJ2-2,-,CASSLGGTLLTGELFF,TGTGCCAGCAGCTTAGGAGGGACGCTTCTCACCGGGGAGCTGTTTTTT
TRBD1,TRBV19,TRBJ2-2,few,CASNRGNANTGELFF,TGTGCCAGTAACAGGGGGAACGCGAACACCGGGGAGCTGTTTTTT
TRBD1,TRBV7-8,TRBJ2-1,-,CASSARDRSSSYNEQFF,TGTGCCAGCAGCGCGAGGGACAGATCGAGCTCCTACAATGAGCAGTTCTTC
-,TRBV30,TRBJ1-1,few,CAWTRAANTEAFF,TGTGCCTGGACCCGGGCAGCGAACACTGAAGCTTTCTTT
-,TRBV6-6,TRBJ1-2,-,CASSLTGRDGYTF,TGTGCCAGCAGTCTGACAGGCAGGGATGGCTACACCTTC
TRBD1,TRBV5-1,TRBJ1-2,-,CASSPLQGGNYGYTF,TGCGCCAGCAGCCCGCTACAGGGGGGTAACTATGGCTACACCTTC
-,TRBV2,TRBJ2-5,-,CASITGETQYF,TGTGCCAGCATCACGGGGGAGACCCAGTACTTC
-,TRBV11-2,TRBJ2-7,once,CASSPSFRGSYEQYF,TGTGCCAGCAGCCCCAGCTTTCGGGGCTCCTACGAGCAGTACTTC